This section outlines one TCR beta chain sequence together with its context. The antigen remains unidentified. This sample was included in a study of cytomegalovirus exposure and HLA in healthy donors. Primers for the PCR totalled 60 Vbeta and 13 Jbeta. Here immunoSEQ multiplex PCR was the method, and the copy in TCRdb shows in-frame clones only, minus some. This repertoire shows under 200,000 clones, 65% to 80% found once; its top ten account for over 2.5%. The V end lost 8 bases, the J end lost 5 bases, and 12 bases lay between the germline ends. The CDR3 sequence is 13 residues long. Germline lookup yields CDR1 MNHNS and CDR2 SASEGT. Study outcomes and limitations: A missense variant in DCLRE1C was later tied to TCR beta V- and J-gene trimming. The authors considered a cluster of highly shared sequence variants likely to be a sequencing artifact. DRB1 showed the most TCR associations and HLA-C the fewest in a later analysis, as rates varied by HLA locus.

The donors gave bone marrow, and they were healthy. The sequence derives from a woman between 50 and 59 years old in good health and CMV-seropositive. The J gene is TRBJ1-4, the V gene TRBV6-1, with D possibly matching TRBD1 (5 bases). Material: PBMCs. CDR3 sequence (DNA): TGTGCCAGCCTCTTAAGGGGCAATGAAAAACTGTTTTTT. Translated, it gives CASLLRGNEKLFF.